The clone carrying this T cell receptor (beta chain) was found many times. This entry comes from a study of T-cell memory formation after mild COVID-19. Study at large: Largely, the TCR clusters proved donor specific.

The CDR3 is 12 residues long. The germline gives CDR1 SGDLS, CDR2 YYNGEE. V was clipped by 0 bases and J by 3 bases, with 4 bases between them. After 5'RACE with constant-segment primers, TCR alpha and TCR beta cDNA libraries carrying sample barcodes and UMIs were obtained. Each CDR3 protein is one row after TCRdb ran MiXCR on the 5' RACE reads. The sample lists around 300,000 distinct CDR3 sequences; approximately 13% were seen once. The sequence came from a man between 18 and 35 years old who had mild COVID-19 (a few samples of this study predate the infection). Cell type and time point are not known. The material sequenced was PBMCs or a T cell subset sorted from them (not recorded which). The J gene is TRBJ2-7, the V gene TRBV9; D remains ambiguous. The CDR3 DNA reads TGTGCCAGCAGCGTAGAGGGCTACGAGCAGTACTTC. Its translation is CASSVEGYEQYF.